The T cell receptor beta chain under discussion was sequenced for a study of blood T cell repertoires in COVID-19. For the study at large: Samples representing acute and convalescent COVID-19 were sourced from the United States, Italy and Spain. In each case, the material was cDNA or gDNA derived from T cells, B-cell-depleted T cells, or PBMCs.

Authors' methods: Amplification from reference gene primers served as the basis for estimated nucleated cell counts. The method was immunoSEQ multiplex PCR; TCRdb's version includes in-frame clones alone and lacks a portion of them. D and trimming were read from the DNA, whereas the V and J calls and clone size are those reported in that table. This table has about 240,000 clones, roughly 86% appearing once. In regard to this clone: In the same sample, other DNA sequences code for this CDR3.

The CDR3 runs to 14 residues. Germline CDR1 reads MNHEY; CDR2 reads SMNVEV (reference sequence). The V gene lost 3 bases and the J gene lost 3 bases, with 10 bases spanning the gap. Sequences were obtained from peripheral blood. This chain connects TRBV27 to TRBJ2-3, with a weak D call TRBD1 (5 bases). The sequence was collected from a woman aged 70 to 79 with active or convalescent COVID-19. The CDR3 DNA sequence: TGTGCCAGCAGTTTCAGGACATCAACAGATACGCAGTATTTT. Translated, it gives CASSFRTSTDTQYF.